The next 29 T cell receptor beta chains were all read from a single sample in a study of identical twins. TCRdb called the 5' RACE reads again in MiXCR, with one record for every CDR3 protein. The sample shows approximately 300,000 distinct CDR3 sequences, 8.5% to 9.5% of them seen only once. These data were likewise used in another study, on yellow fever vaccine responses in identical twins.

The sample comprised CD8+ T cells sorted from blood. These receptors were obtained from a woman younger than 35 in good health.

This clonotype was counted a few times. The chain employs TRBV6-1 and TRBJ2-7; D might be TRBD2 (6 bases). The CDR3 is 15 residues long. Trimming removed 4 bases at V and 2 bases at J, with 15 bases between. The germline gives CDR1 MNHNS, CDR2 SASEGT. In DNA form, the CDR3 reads TGTGCCAGCAGTGCAACTAGCCGAAACCCCTACGAGCAGTACTTC. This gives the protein CASSATSRNPYEQYF.

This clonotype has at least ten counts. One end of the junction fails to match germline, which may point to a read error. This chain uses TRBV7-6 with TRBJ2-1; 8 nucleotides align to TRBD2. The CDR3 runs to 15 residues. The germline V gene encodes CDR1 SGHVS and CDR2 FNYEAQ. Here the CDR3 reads CASCFQAGDYNEQFF. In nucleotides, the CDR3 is TGTGCCAGCTGCTTCCAAGCGGGGGACTACAATGAGCAGTTCTTC.

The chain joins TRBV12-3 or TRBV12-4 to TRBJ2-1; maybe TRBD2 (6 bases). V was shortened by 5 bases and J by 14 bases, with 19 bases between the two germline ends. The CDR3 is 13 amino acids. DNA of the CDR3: TGTGCCAGCAGTCTAGGAGGGGAGCGGAAGAAGTTCTTC. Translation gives CASSLGGERKKFF.

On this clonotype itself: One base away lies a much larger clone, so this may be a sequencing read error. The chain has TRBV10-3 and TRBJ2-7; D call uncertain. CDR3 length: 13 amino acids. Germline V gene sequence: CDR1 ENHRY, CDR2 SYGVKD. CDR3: CTIAGESSYEQYF. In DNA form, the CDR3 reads TGTACCATCGCCGGAGAGTCTAGCTACGAGCAGTACTTC.

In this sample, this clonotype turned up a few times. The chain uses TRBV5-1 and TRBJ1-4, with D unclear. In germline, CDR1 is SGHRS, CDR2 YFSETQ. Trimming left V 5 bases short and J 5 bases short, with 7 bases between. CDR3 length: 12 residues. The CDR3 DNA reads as TGCGCCAGCAGGGAGAAAAATGAAAAACTGTTTTTT. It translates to CASREKNEKLFF.

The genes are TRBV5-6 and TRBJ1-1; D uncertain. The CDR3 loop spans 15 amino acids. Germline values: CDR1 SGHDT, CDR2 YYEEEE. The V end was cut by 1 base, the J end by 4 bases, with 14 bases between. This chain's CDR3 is CASSLKAGVGTEAFF. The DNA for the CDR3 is TGTGCCAGCAGCTTGAAAGCTGGGGTCGGCACTGAAGCTTTCTTT.

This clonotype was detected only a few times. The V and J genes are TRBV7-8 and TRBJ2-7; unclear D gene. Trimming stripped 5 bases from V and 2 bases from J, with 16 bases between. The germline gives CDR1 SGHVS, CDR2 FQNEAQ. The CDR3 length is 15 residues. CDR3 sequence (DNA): TGTGCCAGCAGCCTTGCCCCTCAGGACGCCTACGAGCAGTACTTC. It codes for CASSLAPQDAYEQYF.

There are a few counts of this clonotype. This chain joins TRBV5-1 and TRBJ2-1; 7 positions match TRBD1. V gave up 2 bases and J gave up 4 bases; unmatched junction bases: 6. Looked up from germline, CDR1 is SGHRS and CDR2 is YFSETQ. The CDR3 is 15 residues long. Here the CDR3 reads CASSLSRDRYNEQFF. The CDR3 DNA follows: TGCGCCAGCAGCTTAAGTAGGGACAGATACAATGAGCAGTTCTTC.

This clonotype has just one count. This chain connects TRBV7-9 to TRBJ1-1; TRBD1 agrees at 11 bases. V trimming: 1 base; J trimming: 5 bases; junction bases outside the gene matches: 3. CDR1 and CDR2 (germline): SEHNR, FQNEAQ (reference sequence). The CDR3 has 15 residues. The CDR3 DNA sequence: TGTGCCAGCAGCTTAGTGGGACAGGGGGGAACTGAAGCTTTCTTT. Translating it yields CASSLVGQGGTEAFF. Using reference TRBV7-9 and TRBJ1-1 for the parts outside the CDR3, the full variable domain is DTGVSQNPRHKITKRGQNVTFRCDPISEHNRLYWYRQTLGQGPEFLTYFQNEAQLEKSRLLSDRFSAERPKGSFSTLEIQRTEQGDSAMYLCASSLVGQGGTEAFFGQGTRLTVV.

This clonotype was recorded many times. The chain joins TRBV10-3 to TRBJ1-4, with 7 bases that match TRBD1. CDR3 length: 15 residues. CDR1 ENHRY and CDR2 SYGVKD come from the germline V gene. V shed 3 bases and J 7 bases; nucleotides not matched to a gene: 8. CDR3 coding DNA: TGTGCCATCAGTGATTCCGGGACAGAAAGTGAAAAACTGTTTTTT. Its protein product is CAISDSGTESEKLFF.

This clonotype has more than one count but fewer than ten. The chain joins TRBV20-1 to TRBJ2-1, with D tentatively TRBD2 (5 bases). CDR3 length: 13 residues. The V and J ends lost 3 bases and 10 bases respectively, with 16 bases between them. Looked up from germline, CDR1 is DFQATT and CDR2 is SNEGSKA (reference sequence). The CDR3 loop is CSASDGVHEEQFF. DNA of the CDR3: TGCAGTGCTAGCGACGGGGTACATGAGGAGCAGTTCTTC.

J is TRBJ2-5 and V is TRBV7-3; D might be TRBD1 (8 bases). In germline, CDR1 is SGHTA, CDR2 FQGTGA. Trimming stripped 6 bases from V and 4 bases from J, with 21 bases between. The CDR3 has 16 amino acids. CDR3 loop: CASSPGQGGYRETQYF. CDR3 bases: TGTGCCAGCAGTCCAGGACAGGGAGGGTATCGAGAGACCCAGTACTTC.

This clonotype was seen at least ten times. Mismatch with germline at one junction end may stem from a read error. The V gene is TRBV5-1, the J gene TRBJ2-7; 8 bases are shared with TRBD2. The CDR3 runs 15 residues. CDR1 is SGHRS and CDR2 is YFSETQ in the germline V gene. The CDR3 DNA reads TGTGGAAGCAGCTTGGGACTAGACAGCTCCTACGAGCAGTACTTC. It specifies CGSSLGLDSSYEQYF.

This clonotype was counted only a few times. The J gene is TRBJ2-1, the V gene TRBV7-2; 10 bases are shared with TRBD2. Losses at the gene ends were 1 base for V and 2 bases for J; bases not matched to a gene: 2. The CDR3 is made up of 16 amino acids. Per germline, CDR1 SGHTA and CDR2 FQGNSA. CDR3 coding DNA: TGTGCCAGCAGCTTAGGGACTAGCGGTCCCTACAATGAGCAGTTCTTC. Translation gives CASSLGTSGPYNEQFF.

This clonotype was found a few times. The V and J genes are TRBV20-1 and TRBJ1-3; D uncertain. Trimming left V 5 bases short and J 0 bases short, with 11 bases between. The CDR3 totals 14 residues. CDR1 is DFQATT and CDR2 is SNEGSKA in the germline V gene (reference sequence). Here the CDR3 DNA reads TGCAGTGCTCCTAAGGGCCTCTCTGGAAACACCATATATTTT. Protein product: CSAPKGLSGNTIYF.

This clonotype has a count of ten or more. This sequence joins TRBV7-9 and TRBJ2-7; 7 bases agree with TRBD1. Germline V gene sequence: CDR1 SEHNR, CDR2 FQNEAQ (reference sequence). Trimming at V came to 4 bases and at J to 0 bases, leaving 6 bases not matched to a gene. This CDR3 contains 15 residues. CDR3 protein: CASSSRDSSSYEQYF. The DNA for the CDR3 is TGTGCCAGCAGCTCTCGGGACAGCAGCTCCTACGAGCAGTACTTC.

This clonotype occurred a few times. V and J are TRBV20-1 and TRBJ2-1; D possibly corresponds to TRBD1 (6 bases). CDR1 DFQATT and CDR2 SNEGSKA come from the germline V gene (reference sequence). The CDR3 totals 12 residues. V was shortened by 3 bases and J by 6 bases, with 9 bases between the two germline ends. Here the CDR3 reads CSASKQGNEQFF. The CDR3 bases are TGCAGTGCTAGCAAACAGGGCAATGAGCAGTTCTTC.

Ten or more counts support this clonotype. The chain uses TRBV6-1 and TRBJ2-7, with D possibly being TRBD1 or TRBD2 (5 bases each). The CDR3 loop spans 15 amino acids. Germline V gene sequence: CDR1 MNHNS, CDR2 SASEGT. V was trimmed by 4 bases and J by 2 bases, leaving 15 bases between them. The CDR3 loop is CASSGRDGKPYEQYF. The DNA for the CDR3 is TGTGCCAGCAGTGGTAGGGACGGGAAGCCCTACGAGCAGTACTTC.

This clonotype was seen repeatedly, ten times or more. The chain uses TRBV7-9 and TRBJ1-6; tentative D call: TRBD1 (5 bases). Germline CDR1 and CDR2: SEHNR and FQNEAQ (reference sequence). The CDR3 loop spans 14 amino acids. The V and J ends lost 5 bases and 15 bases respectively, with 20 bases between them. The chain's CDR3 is CASSPQGDLDLLHF. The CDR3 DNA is TGTGCCAGCAGCCCGCAGGGAGATTTGGATCTCCTCCACTTT.

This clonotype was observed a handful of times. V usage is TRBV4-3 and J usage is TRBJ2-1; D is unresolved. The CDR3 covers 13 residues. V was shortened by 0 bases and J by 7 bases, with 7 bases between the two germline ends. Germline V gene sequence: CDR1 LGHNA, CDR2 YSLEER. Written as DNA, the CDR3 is TGCGCCAGCAGCCAAGACCAACGTAATGAGCAGTTCTTC. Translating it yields CASSQDQRNEQFF.

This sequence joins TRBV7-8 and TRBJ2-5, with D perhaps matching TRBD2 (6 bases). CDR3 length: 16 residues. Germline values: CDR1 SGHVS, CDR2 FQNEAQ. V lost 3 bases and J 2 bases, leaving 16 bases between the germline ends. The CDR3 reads CASSFLGLGLQETQYF. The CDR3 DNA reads TGTGCCAGCAGCTTTCTGGGACTCGGTTTACAAGAGACCCAGTACTTC.

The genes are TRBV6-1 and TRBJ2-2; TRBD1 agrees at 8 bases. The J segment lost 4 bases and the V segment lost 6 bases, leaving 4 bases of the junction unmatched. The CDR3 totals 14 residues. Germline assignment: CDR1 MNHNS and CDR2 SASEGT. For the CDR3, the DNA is TGTGCCAGCAGGACAGGGGAGGCCACCGGGGAGCTGTTTTTT. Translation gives CASRTGEATGELFF.

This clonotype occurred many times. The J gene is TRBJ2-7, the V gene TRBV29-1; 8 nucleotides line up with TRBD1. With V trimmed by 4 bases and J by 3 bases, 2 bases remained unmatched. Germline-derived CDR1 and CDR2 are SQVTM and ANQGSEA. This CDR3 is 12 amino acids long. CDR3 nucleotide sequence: TGCAGCGTTGGGACAGGGATCTACGAGCAGTACTTC. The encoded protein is CSVGTGIYEQYF.

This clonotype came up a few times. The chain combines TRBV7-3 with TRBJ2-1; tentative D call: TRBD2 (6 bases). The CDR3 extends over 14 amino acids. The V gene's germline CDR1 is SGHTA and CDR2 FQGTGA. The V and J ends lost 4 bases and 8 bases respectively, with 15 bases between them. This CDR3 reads CASSSGRSGDEQFF. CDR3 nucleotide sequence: TGTGCCAGCAGCTCAGGTCGCTCGGGGGATGAGCAGTTCTTC.

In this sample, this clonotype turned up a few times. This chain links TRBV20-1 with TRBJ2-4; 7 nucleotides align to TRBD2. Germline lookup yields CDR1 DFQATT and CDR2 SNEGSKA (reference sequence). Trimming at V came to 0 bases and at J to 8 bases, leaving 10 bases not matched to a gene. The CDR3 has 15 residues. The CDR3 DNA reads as TGCAGTGCTAGAGATCGAGGAGGGACTAAGGACATTCAGTACTTC. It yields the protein CSARDRGGTKDIQYF.

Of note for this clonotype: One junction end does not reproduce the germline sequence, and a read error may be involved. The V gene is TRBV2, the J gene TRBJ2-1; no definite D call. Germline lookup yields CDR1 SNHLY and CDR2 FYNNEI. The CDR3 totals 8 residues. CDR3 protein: CASGEQFF. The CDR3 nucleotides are TGTGCCAGCGGTGAGCAGTTCTTC. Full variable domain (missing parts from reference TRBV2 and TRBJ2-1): EPEVTQTPSHQVTQMGQEVILRCVPISNHLYFYWYRQILGQKVEFLVSFYNNEISEKSEIFDDQFSVERPDGSNFTLKIRSTKLEDSAMYFCASGEQFFGPGTRLTVL.

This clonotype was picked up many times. This CDR3 reads CASSEEGGRGEFF. In nucleotides, the CDR3 is TGTGCCAGCAGTGAAGAAGGCGGCCGCGGGGAGTTCTTC. V gene TRBV25-1 combines with J gene TRBJ2-1, with D perhaps TRBD2 (6 bases). The germline V gene has CDR1 MGHDK and CDR2 SYGVNS. V lost 2 bases to trimming and J lost 14 bases, with 16 bases between them. This CDR3 contains 13 residues.

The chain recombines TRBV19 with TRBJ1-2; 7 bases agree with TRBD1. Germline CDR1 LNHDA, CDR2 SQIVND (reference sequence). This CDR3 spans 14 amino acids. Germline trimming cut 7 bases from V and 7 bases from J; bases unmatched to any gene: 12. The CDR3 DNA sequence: TGTGCCAGTACATCAGCAGGGGGATCAAGTGGCTACACCTTC. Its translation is CASTSAGGSSGYTF. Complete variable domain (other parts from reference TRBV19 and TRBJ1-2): DGGITQSPKYLFRKEGQNVTLSCEQNLNHDAMYWYRQDPGQGLRLIYYSQIVNDFQKGDIAEGYSVSREKKESFPLTVTSAQKNPTAFYLCASTSAGGSSGYTFGSGTRLTVV.

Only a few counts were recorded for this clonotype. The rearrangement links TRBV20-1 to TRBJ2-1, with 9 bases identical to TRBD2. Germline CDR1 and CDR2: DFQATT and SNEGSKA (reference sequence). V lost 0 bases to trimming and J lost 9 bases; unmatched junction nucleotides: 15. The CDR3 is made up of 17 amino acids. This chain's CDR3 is CSARDSSRLAGSTEQFF. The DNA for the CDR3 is TGCAGTGCTAGAGATTCTTCGCGTCTAGCGGGATCTACTGAGCAGTTCTTC.